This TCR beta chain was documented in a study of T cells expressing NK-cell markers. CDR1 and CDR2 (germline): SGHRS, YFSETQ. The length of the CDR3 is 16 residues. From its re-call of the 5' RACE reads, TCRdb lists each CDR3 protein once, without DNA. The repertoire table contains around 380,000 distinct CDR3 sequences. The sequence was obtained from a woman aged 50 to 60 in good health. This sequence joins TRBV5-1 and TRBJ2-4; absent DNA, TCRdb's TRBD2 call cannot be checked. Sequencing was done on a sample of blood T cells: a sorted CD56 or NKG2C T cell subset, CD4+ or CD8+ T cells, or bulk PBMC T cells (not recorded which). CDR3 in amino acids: CASSFGGLASRNIQYF.